These 22 T cell receptor beta chains originate from one sample sequenced in a study of T cell responses to AZD1222 COVID-19 vaccine. Only in-frame clones appear in the TCRdb table, and some are missing; sequencing was by immunoSEQ multiplex PCR. The sample holds more than 75,000 clones, roughly nine tenths seen once. Sequenced material: peripheral blood, taken on day 0 of AZD1222 vaccination. These receptors came from an adult in good health.

This chain joins TRBV12-5 and TRBJ2-7; weak D call: TRBD1 (8 bases). With 2 bases removed from V and 5 bases from J, the gap between germline ends came to 13 bases. The CDR3 has 14 amino acids. Germline V gene lookup returns CDR1 LGHNT and CDR2 FRNRAP. The CDR3 region has the DNA TGTGCTAGTGGTTTGACAGGGGGGGCCGACGAGCAGTACTTC. The encoded protein is CASGLTGGADEQYF.

This clone was seen only a few times. The chain couples TRBV5-1 to TRBJ2-3; D is ambiguous. This CDR3 has 14 residues. V lost 4 bases and J lost 3, with 12 bases in between. Germline V lookup: CDR1 SGHRS, CDR2 YFSETQ. The CDR3 loop reads CASSPTERTDTQYF. CDR3 in DNA: TGCGCCAGCAGCCCGACGGAGAGAACAGATACGCAGTATTTT. Full variable domain (missing parts from reference TRBV5-1 and TRBJ2-3): KAGVTQTPRYLIKTRGQQVTLSCSPISGHRSVSWYQQTPGQGLQFLFEYFSETQRNKGNFPGRFSGRQFSNSRSEMNVSTLELGDSALYLCASSPTERTDTQYFGPGTRLTVL.

CDR3 bases: TGCGCCAGCAGCCAAGGCCCGACCTCTAACTATGGCTACACCTTC. Protein product: CASSQGPTSNYGYTF. The V gene is TRBV4-3, the J gene TRBJ1-2, with D uncertain. Trimming left V 1 base short and J 0 bases short, with 9 bases between. Germline V gives CDR1 LGHNA, CDR2 YSLEER. This CDR3 contains 15 residues.

This clone has just one count. The J gene is TRBJ1-2, the V gene TRBV11-2, with D possibly being TRBD1 (5 bases). The CDR3 is made up of 15 amino acids. CDR1 and CDR2 (germline): SGHAT, FQNNGV. Deletions cut 1 base from V and 3 bases from J, with 12 bases between. CDR3 nucleotide sequence: TGTGCCAGCAGCTTAGGGGGGGGATACCACTATGGCTACACCTTC. The encoded protein is CASSLGGGYHYGYTF.

The CDR3 coding sequence is TGTGCCAGTAGTATAGGGGATAACTATGGCTACACCTTC. As protein: CASSIGDNYGYTF. The gene calls are TRBV19 and TRBJ1-2; D not resolved. V lost 1 base and J 1 base, leaving 4 bases between the germline ends. CDR1 and CDR2 from the germline V gene are LNHDA and SQIVND (reference sequence). CDR3 length: 13 residues.

The rearrangement links TRBV9 to TRBJ1-2, with TRBD1 identical over 11 bases. Germline assignment: CDR1 SGDLS and CDR2 YYNGEE. This CDR3 has 13 residues. V was clipped by 0 bases and J by 14 bases; unmatched bases: 6. CDR3 sequence reads: CASSVGTGGAETF. In nucleotides, the CDR3 is TGTGCCAGCAGCGTAGGGACAGGGGGCGCCGAGACCTTC.

The V call is TRBV4-1, the J call TRBJ1-1; D gene uncertain. The CDR3 totals 14 residues. The V gene's germline CDR1 is MGHRA and CDR2 YSYEKL. V was trimmed by 6 bases and J by 0 bases, leaving 11 bases between them. The CDR3 reads CASRRPGVNTEAFF. The CDR3 DNA is TGCGCCAGCAGAAGACCAGGCGTGAACACTGAAGCTTTCTTT.

The chain combines TRBV9 with TRBJ1-1; D possibly corresponds to TRBD1 (6 bases). The CDR3 totals 12 residues. V was cut by 4 bases and J by 11 bases, with 15 bases left in between. Looked up from germline, CDR1 is SGDLS and CDR2 is YYNGEE. In nucleotides, the CDR3 is TGTGCCAGCAGCCGAGACGAGGGGGTGGCTTTCTTT. This encodes CASSRDEGVAFF.

This clone showed up just a few times. This rearrangement joins TRBV5-1 to TRBJ1-4; TRBD1 matches at 7 bases. Germline V gives CDR1 SGHRS, CDR2 YFSETQ. This CDR3 is 14 amino acids long. V lost 5 bases and J lost 4; bases outside the gene matches: 5. The CDR3 nucleotides are TGCGCCAGCAGAGCAGGGGGGAGTAATGAAAAACTGTTTTTT. Its protein is CASRAGGSNEKLFF.

This chain connects TRBV3-1 (or the pseudogene TRBV3-2) to TRBJ1-3, with no clear D. CDR3 size: 15 residues. V was cut by 4 bases and J by 2 bases, with 12 bases left in between. Germline CDR1 reads LGHDT; CDR2 reads YNNKEL (reference sequence). CDR3 loop: CASSPGDSTGNTIYF. The CDR3 DNA reads TGTGCCAGCAGCCCAGGAGATTCTACTGGAAACACCATATATTTT.

The gene calls are TRBV11-2 and TRBJ2-1, with 9 bases aligning to TRBD2. CDR1 and CDR2 (germline): SGHAT, FQNNGV. Unmatched junction bases numbered 14, after V lost 7 bases and J lost 4 bases. The CDR3 is made up of 17 amino acids. CDR3 loop: CASTTVGGGVTYNEQFF. CDR3 nucleotides: TGTGCCAGCACCACAGTGGGCGGGGGGGTAACATACAATGAGCAGTTCTTC.

The gene calls are TRBV27 and TRBJ1-2, with TRBD1 matching 9 bases. V shed 7 bases and J 0 bases; nucleotides not matched to a gene: 9. Germline loops: CDR1 MNHEY, CDR2 SMNVEV (reference sequence). The length of the CDR3 is 16 residues. Here the CDR3 reads CASTADRGRANYGYTF. The CDR3 DNA is TGTGCCAGCACCGCCGACAGGGGGAGAGCTAACTATGGCTACACCTTC.

The chain joins TRBV27 to TRBJ2-1; 14 bases agree with TRBD2. Trimming cost V 7 bases and J 6 bases; bases outside gene matches: 5. In germline, CDR1 is MNHEY, CDR2 SMNVEV (reference sequence). CDR3 length: 15 amino acids. The CDR3: CASKSGLAGGNEQFF. The CDR3, as DNA: TGTGCCAGCAAGAGCGGACTAGCGGGAGGCAATGAGCAGTTCTTC.

V and J are TRBV7-9 and TRBJ2-2; 8 bases are a match to TRBD1. V gave up 5 bases and J gave up 5 bases; unmatched junction bases: 10. The CDR3 spans 16 residues. The germline CDR1 and CDR2 sequences are SEHNR and FQNEAQ (reference sequence). DNA for the CDR3: TGTGCCAGCAGCCCCGGACAGGGTAGCTGGACCGGGGAGCTGTTTTTT. It yields the protein CASSPGQGSWTGELFF.

This clone was seen just once. CDR3 in DNA: TGTGCTAGTGGTCCAAATCAGCCCCAGCATTTT. Its translation: CASGPNQPQHF. The chain employs TRBV12-5 and TRBJ1-5; D uncertain. V lost 5 bases and J 4 bases, leaving 3 bases between the germline ends. CDR1 is LGHNT and CDR2 is FRNRAP in the germline V gene. CDR3 length: 11 residues.

The chain uses TRBV6-5 and TRBJ1-1; TRBD1 might be the D (5 bases). The V gene's germline CDR1 is MNHEY and CDR2 SVGAGI. V was trimmed by 2 bases and J by 4 bases, leaving 14 bases between them. The length of the CDR3 is 15 residues. The CDR3: CASSYPSGRITEAFF. The CDR3, as DNA: TGTGCCAGCAGTTACCCCTCAGGGAGGATCACTGAAGCTTTCTTT.

This chain connects TRBV12-3 or TRBV12-4 to TRBJ1-4; D is unresolved. Trimming left V 5 bases short and J 8 bases short, with 6 bases between. CDR3 length: 11 amino acids. The CDR3: CASSIGEKLFF. DNA of the CDR3: TGTGCCAGCAGTATAGGGGAAAAACTGTTTTTT.

This clone appeared once. The chain employs TRBV10-3 and TRBJ2-5, with unresolved D. With 0 bases removed from V and 4 bases from J, the gap between germline ends came to 9 bases. This CDR3 is 14 amino acids long. CDR1 is ENHRY and CDR2 is SYGVKD in the germline V gene. This CDR3 is CAISESVGGETQYF. The DNA for the CDR3 is TGTGCCATCAGTGAGTCGGTGGGTGGAGAGACCCAGTACTTC.

This chain connects TRBV28 to TRBJ1-5; D not resolved. The ends were cut back, 7 bases at V and 9 bases at J, with 13 bases in the middle. This CDR3 has 12 amino acids. Germline V CDR1 and CDR2: MDHEN, SYDVKM. In nucleotides, the CDR3 is TGTGCCAGCATTGCGGGAAGTGGGCCCCAGCATTTT. As protein: CASIAGSGPQHF.

Points on this clone: This same CDR3 is encoded by further DNA sequences in the sample. J is TRBJ1-2 and V is TRBV7-3; no definite D call. Germline values: CDR1 SGHTA, CDR2 FQGTGA. The CDR3 spans 14 residues. Trimming cost V 0 bases and J 4 bases, with 9 bases left between them. CDR3 nucleotide sequence: TGTGCCAGCAGCTTAACGGGCACGGGCTATGGCTACACCTTC. Translation: CASSLTGTGYGYTF. Filled out from reference TRBV7-3 and TRBJ1-2, the complete variable domain reads GAGVSQTPSNKVTEKGKYVELRCDPISGHTALYWYRQSLGQGPEFLIYFQGTGAADDSGLPNDRFFAVRPEGSVSTLKIQRTERGDSAVYLCASSLTGTGYGYTFGSGTRLTVV.

This sequence joins TRBV12-3 or TRBV12-4 and TRBJ1-5; D is perhaps TRBD1 (5 bases). The V gene lost 6 bases and the J gene lost 11 bases, with 11 bases spanning the gap. The CDR3 is made up of 11 amino acids. CDR3 amino acids: CASRTASAQHF. The DNA of the CDR3 is TGTGCCAGCAGGACAGCCTCGGCCCAGCATTTT.

The rearrangement joins TRBV18 to TRBJ2-1; maybe TRBD1 (6 bases). The CDR3 consists of 15 residues. Trimming removed 6 bases from V and 4 bases from J, with 16 bases in between. CDR1 KGHSH and CDR2 LQKENI come from the germline V gene. The CDR3 DNA is TGTGCCAGCTCGCTCCGGGACACCCCTTACAATGAGCAGTTCTTC. Translation gives CASSLRDTPYNEQFF.